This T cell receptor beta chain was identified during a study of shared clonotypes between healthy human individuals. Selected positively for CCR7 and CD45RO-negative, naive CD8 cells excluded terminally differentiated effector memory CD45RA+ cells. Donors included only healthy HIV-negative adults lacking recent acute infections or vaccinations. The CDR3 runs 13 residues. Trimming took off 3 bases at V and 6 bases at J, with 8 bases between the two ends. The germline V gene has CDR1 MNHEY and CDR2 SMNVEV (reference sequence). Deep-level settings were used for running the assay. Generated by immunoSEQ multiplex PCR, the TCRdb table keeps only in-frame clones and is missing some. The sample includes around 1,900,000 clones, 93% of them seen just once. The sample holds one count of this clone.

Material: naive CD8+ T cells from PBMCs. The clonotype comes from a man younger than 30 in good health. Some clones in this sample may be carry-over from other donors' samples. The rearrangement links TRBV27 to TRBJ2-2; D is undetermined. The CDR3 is CASSFIYAGELFF. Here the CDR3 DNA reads TGTGCCAGCAGTTTCATTTACGCCGGGGAGCTGTTTTTT.